Each of the 8 T cell receptor beta chains below was sequenced from the same sample in a study of blood T cells in healthy people across ages. A second about 7 to 12 cycle PCR used barcoded and J-beta primers. One entry per CDR3 protein, called by TCRdb with MiXCR from the 5' RACE reads. This repertoire shows over a million distinct CDR3 sequences, around 59% found once; its top ten account for 6.7%. The sample comprised blood. These receptors all come from a man between 18 and 29 years old in good health.

In the case of this clonotype: An end of the junction does not agree with germline; a read error may underlie this. The chain couples TRBV4-2 to TRBJ1-2; 9 bases are shared with TRBD1. CDR3 size: 13 residues. Germline assignment: CDR1 LGHNA and CDR2 YNFKEQ. For the CDR3, the DNA is TGTGCCGGCAGTCCACAGGGGGCGGACGGCTACACCTTC. This translates into CAGSPQGADGYTF.

The chain joins TRBV15 to TRBJ2-6; D is possibly TRBD1 (6 bases). Trimming removed 0 bases from V and 2 bases from J, with 8 bases in between. The germline gives CDR1 LNHNV, CDR2 YYDKDF (reference sequence). CDR3 length equals 16 residues. CDR3 in amino acids: CATSRDHRAGANVLTF. Written as DNA, the CDR3 is TGTGCCACCAGCAGAGATCACAGGGCTGGGGCCAACGTCCTGACTTTC.

This chain joins TRBV29-1 and TRBJ1-2, with D possibly being TRBD1 (5 bases). CDR3 length: 14 residues. Germline CDR1 SQVTM, CDR2 ANQGSEA. Trimming shortened V by 0 bases and J by 7 bases, and 15 bases separated the two germline ends. The CDR3 DNA reads as TGCAGCGTTGAAGATCCGGGGGAACTCCTTGGCTACACCTTC. Protein product: CSVEDPGELLGYTF.

The rearrangement joins TRBV7-2 to TRBJ2-1; the D is unclear. The CDR3 runs 15 residues. V lost 4 bases and J 6 bases, leaving 16 bases between the germline ends. Looked up from germline, CDR1 is SGHTA and CDR2 is FQGNSA. The chain's CDR3 is CASSSGALSGNEQFF. As DNA, the CDR3 is TGTGCCAGCAGCTCAGGTGCTCTCTCGGGCAATGAGCAGTTCTTC. Using reference TRBV7-2 and TRBJ2-1 for the parts outside the CDR3, the full variable domain is GAGVSQSPSNKVTEKGKDVELRCDPISGHTALYWYRQSLGQGLEFLIYFQGNSAPDKSGLPSDRFSAERTGGSVSTLTIQRTQQEDSAVYLCASSSGALSGNEQFFGPGTRLTVL.

The chain links TRBV7-2 to TRBJ2-2; the D is unclear. CDR1 SGHTA and CDR2 FQGNSA come from the germline V gene. The CDR3 has 13 amino acids. Trimming removed 2 bases from V and 6 bases from J, with 7 bases in between. Here the CDR3 reads CASSLSRAGELFF. The CDR3 DNA is TGTGCCAGCAGCTTATCCCGGGCCGGGGAGCTGTTTTTT.

This clonotype was detected only a few times. The genes are TRBV6-1 and TRBJ1-5, with TRBD1 identical over 7 bases. In germline, CDR1 is MNHNS, CDR2 SASEGT. The CDR3 has 18 amino acids. The trim removed 2 bases at V and 0 bases at J, leaving 10 bases unmatched. The CDR3 region has the DNA TGTGCCAGCAGTGAATACCTCGGCAGGGGGTATAGCAATCAGCCCCAGCATTTT. As protein: CASSEYLGRGYSNQPQHF.

The sample holds a few counts of this clonotype. The chain employs TRBV27 and TRBJ2-1, with 7 nucleotides matching TRBD2. This CDR3 is built from 15 residues. Germline trimming cut 4 bases from V and 9 bases from J; bases unmatched to any gene: 12. Germline V gives CDR1 MNHEY, CDR2 SMNVEV (reference sequence). This chain's CDR3 is CASSSDSGSGIEQFF. DNA for the CDR3: TGTGCCAGCAGTTCCGATAGCGGGTCTGGCATTGAGCAGTTCTTC.

The rearrangement joins TRBV20-1 to TRBJ2-1; D remains unclear. The DNA end is more similar to TRBJ2-7, so the J call may be wrong. CDR3 length equals 14 residues. Germline CDR1 DFQATT, CDR2 SNEGSKA (reference sequence). This CDR3 is CSARARSSYNEQYF. The DNA for the CDR3 is TGCAGTGCTAGGGCCAGGAGCTCCTACAATGAGCAGTACTTC.